The rows below give T cell receptor beta chains drawn from one sample of a study of shared clonotypes between healthy human individuals. Assay: immunoSEQ multiplex PCR; the TCRdb copy retains only in-frame clones and omits some. The sample holds about 2,200,000 clones, roughly 91% seen once. Source material: naive CD8+ T cells from PBMCs. The receptors were gathered from a man aged 18-30 years in good health. Some clones in this sample may be carry-over from other donors' samples. CDR3s include the opening cysteine and the closing phenylalanine or tryptophan. A D gene is named only where the DNA matches it firmly.

TRBD1 | TRBJ1-2 | TRBV19 | CASSVPRTGDDYGYTF | TGTGCCAGTAGTGTCCCTAGGACAGGGGACGACTATGGCTACACCTTC
TRBD2 | TRBJ2-7 | TRBV30 | CAWSVREGVSYEQYF | TGTGCCTGGAGTGTACGGGAGGGGGTGAGCTACGAGCAGTACTTC
. | TRBJ2-1 | TRBV7-9 | CASSLGPRLVGSYNEQFF | TGTGCCAGCAGCTTAGGTCCCCGACTAGTGGGATCCTACAATGAGCAGTTCTTC
. | TRBJ2-7 | TRBV4-3 | CASSQGLAATYEQYF | TGCGCCAGCAGCCAAGGGTTGGCAGCAACCTACGAGCAGTACTTC
. | TRBJ2-1 | TRBV7-9 | CASSSTMGVGYEQFF | TGTGCCAGCAGCTCAACTATGGGGGTGGGTTATGAGCAGTTCTTC
TRBD1 | TRBJ1-6 | TRBV7-8 | CASSGQQGASHSPLHF | TGTGCCAGCAGCGGGCAACAGGGGGCAAGCCATTCACCCCTCCACTTT
. | TRBJ2-7 | TRBV11-2 | CASSLVSLTRTAYEQYF | TGTGCCAGCAGCTTAGTGTCGTTAACGAGGACAGCCTACGAGCAGTACTTC
TRBD1 | TRBJ1-1 | TRBV5-4 | CASSLEGTQGNLMNTEAFF | TGTGCCAGCAGCTTGGAGGGCACACAGGGGAATCTAATGAACACTGAAGCTTTCTTT
TRBD1 | TRBJ2-7 | TRBV6-5 | CASRTGSSYEQYF | TGTGCCAGCAGGACAGGGAGCTCCTACGAGCAGTACTTC
TRBD2 | TRBJ2-7 | TRBV27 | CASSMTSGRHYEQYF | TGTGCCAGCAGCATGACTAGCGGGAGACACTACGAGCAGTACTTC
. | TRBJ2-6 | TRBV29-1 | CSARAAVTGANVLTF | TGCAGCGCCCGGGCGGCGGTAACTGGGGCCAACGTCCTGACTTTC
. | TRBJ2-3 | TRBV7-9 | CASSLLGGDPTSNTQYF | TGTGCCAGCAGCTTGCTAGGGGGGGACCCTACATCGAATACGCAGTATTTT
. | TRBJ2-1 | TRBV6-1 | CASSEAPFGDNEQFF | TGTGCCAGCAGTGAAGCGCCATTTGGGGACAATGAGCAGTTCTTC
TRBD1 | TRBJ2-1 | TRBV5-1 | CASSLDGTGVSKYNEQFF | TGCGCCAGCAGCTTGGATGGGACAGGGGTTTCGAAGTACAATGAGCAGTTCTTC
TRBD1 | TRBJ1-1 | TRBV19 | CASSINRGQNTEAFF | TGTGCCAGTAGTATCAATAGGGGGCAGAACACTGAAGCTTTCTTT
. | TRBJ1-1 | TRBV5-1 | CASSLELATEAFF | TGCGCCAGCAGCTTGGAATTGGCAACTGAAGCTTTCTTT
TRBD2 | TRBJ2-7 | TRBV9 | CASSATSGSFYEQYF | TGTGCCAGCAGCGCCACTAGCGGGAGTTTCTACGAGCAGTACTTC
. | TRBJ2-1 | TRBV6-6 | CASSYDGGLYNEQFF | TGTGCCAGCAGTTACGACGGGGGCTTGTACAATGAGCAGTTCTTC
TRBD2 | TRBJ2-1 | TRBV9 | CASSGPGTSGNEQFF | TGTGCCAGCAGCGGCCCCGGGACTAGCGGGAATGAGCAGTTCTTC